A single sample is the source of the 22 T cell receptor beta chains below, sequenced in a study of shared clonotypes between healthy human individuals. Naivety among CD8 cells was defined by CD45RO negativity and positive CCR7 selection, thereby excluding terminally differentiated effector memory CD45RA+ cells. Profiled with immunoSEQ multiplex PCR; TCRdb holds only in-frame clones, not every one. The sample carries about 2.1 million clones, just under 95% recorded once. The sample was naive CD8+ T cells from PBMCs. These receptors all stem from a man between 18 and 35 years old in good health. Some clones in this sample may be carry-over from other donors' samples.

The V and J genes are TRBV29-1 and TRBJ1-3, with D tentatively TRBD1 (6 bases). V shed 8 bases and J shed 7 bases, with 9 bases lying between them. From germline, CDR1 is SQVTM and CDR2 ANQGSEA. The CDR3 loop spans 10 amino acids. Here the CDR3 reads CSLGGNTIYF. The CDR3 DNA sequence: TGCAGCTTAGGGGGGAACACCATATATTTT.

The J gene is TRBJ1-2, the V gene TRBV28; D call uncertain. The CDR3 has 12 residues. V was trimmed by 7 bases and J by 8 bases, leaving 14 bases between them. Looked up from germline, CDR1 is MDHEN and CDR2 is SYDVKM. CDR3 coding DNA: TGTGCCAGCACCTGGGCCGGTGGAGGCTACACCTTC. It is translated as CASTWAGGGYTF.

The genes are TRBV7-8 and TRBJ2-1; either TRBD1 or TRBD2 may supply D (6 bases each). This CDR3 is built from 12 residues. Germline CDR1 and CDR2: SGHVS and FQNEAQ. V was clipped by 6 bases and J by 12 bases, with 15 bases between them. The CDR3 region is CASRRDSRGQFF. In DNA form, the CDR3 reads TGTGCCAGCAGACGGGACTCCAGGGGGCAGTTCTTC.

The J gene is TRBJ2-7, the V gene TRBV5-1; either TRBD1 or TRBD2 may fit D (6 bases each). This CDR3 is built from 15 residues. CDR1 is SGHRS and CDR2 is YFSETQ in the germline V gene. The V gene lost 7 bases and the J gene lost 3 bases, with 20 bases spanning the gap. CDR3 sequence: CASGRVGGESYEQYF. As DNA, the CDR3 is TGCGCCAGCGGTCGAGTGGGGGGCGAAAGCTACGAGCAGTACTTC.

Details on this clone: The identical CDR3 is also encoded by other nucleotide sequences in the sample. V is TRBV9 and J is TRBJ2-3; D uncertain. V gave up 0 bases and J gave up 0 bases, with 8 bases separating them. This CDR3 is built from 15 residues. The V gene's germline CDR1 is SGDLS and CDR2 YYNGEE. The CDR3 DNA follows: TGTGCCAGCAGCGTAGGTAGTTATAGCACAGATACGCAGTATTTT. Translation gives CASSVGSYSTDTQYF.

Only one count was recorded for this clone. This chain joins TRBV28 and TRBJ2-7, with D hard to call. This CDR3 contains 14 residues. CDR1 is MDHEN, CDR2 SYDVKM, per germline. V was trimmed by 6 bases and J by 2 bases, leaving 14 bases between them. Here the CDR3 DNA reads TGTGCCAGCAGAACAAACGGAATGGCCTACGAGCAGTACTTC. This translates into CASRTNGMAYEQYF. The variable domain in full, completed from reference TRBV28 and TRBJ2-7, reads DVKVTQSSRYLVKRTGEKVFLECVQDMDHENMFWYRQDPGLGLRLIYFSYDVKMKEKGDIPEGYSVSREKKERFSLILESASTNQTSMYLCASRTNGMAYEQYFGPGTRLTVT.

This clone was seen only a few times. This chain uses TRBV2 with TRBJ1-3, with D uncertain. The V gene's germline CDR1 is SNHLY and CDR2 FYNNEI. V lost 9 bases and J 3 bases, leaving 18 bases between the germline ends. The CDR3 runs 15 residues. Here the CDR3 DNA reads TGTGCCAGTTCGTTCTCTGATACCGGTGGAAACACCATATATTTT. Translating gives CASSFSDTGGNTIYF.

The gene calls are TRBV6-6 and TRBJ1-1; no clear D. The germline gives CDR1 MNHNY, CDR2 SVGAGI (reference sequence). The V end was cut by 2 bases, the J end by 6 bases, with 1 base between. This CDR3 is 10 amino acids long. The CDR3 loop reads CASSYAEAFF. In nucleotides, the CDR3 is TGTGCCAGCAGTTACGCTGAAGCTTTCTTT.

The chain is built from TRBV7-9 and TRBJ2-2; TRBD1 is a possible D gene (5 bases). Germline lookup yields CDR1 SEHNR and CDR2 FQNEAQ (reference sequence). V lost 3 bases, J lost 0 bases, and 14 bases lay in between. This CDR3 has 17 residues. The CDR3 DNA reads as TGTGCCAGCAGCTTCCCGACAGTAACCTCGAACACCGGGGAGCTGTTTTTT. Translated: CASSFPTVTSNTGELFF. Full variable domain (missing parts from reference TRBV7-9 and TRBJ2-2): DTGVSQNPRHKITKRGQNVTFRCDPISEHNRLYWYRQTLGQGPEFLTYFQNEAQLEKSRLLSDRFSAERPKGSFSTLEIQRTEQGDSAMYLCASSFPTVTSNTGELFFGEGSRLTVL.

This sequence joins TRBV11-2 and TRBJ2-1; possible D gene TRBD2, 5 bases. V was cut by 5 bases and J by 4 bases, with 12 bases left in between. Germline V CDR1 and CDR2: SGHAT, FQNNGV. The CDR3 is made up of 14 amino acids. This chain's CDR3 is CASSPSRLYNEQFF. The CDR3 region has the DNA TGTGCCAGCAGCCCTAGCAGACTATACAATGAGCAGTTCTTC.

V and J are TRBV7-6 and TRBJ2-5; D tentatively reads TRBD1 or TRBD2 (5 bases each). CDR1 and CDR2 from the germline V gene are SGHVS and FNYEAQ. The length of the CDR3 is 17 residues. V gave up 0 bases and J gave up 4 bases, with 18 bases separating them. CDR3 in amino acids: CASSLALGRPSLETQYF. For the CDR3, the DNA is TGTGCCAGCAGCTTAGCTTTGGGACGCCCCTCGTTAGAGACCCAGTACTTC.

The rearrangement uses TRBV10-2 and TRBJ1-1; 7 nucleotides match TRBD1. CDR1 and CDR2 from the germline V gene are WSHSY and SAAADI. The CDR3 runs 15 residues. V shed 7 bases, J shed 4 bases, and the junction held 12 bases outside the gene matches. The CDR3 DNA follows: TGCGCCAGCATTTTTACAGGGGAGGTTGGCACTGAAGCTTTCTTT. Amino acids: CASIFTGEVGTEAFF.

V and J are TRBV6-4 and TRBJ2-1; TRBD2 matches at 12 bases. The CDR3 covers 15 residues. V lost 6 bases, J lost 8 bases, and 8 bases stayed unmatched. Germline lookup yields CDR1 MRHNA and CDR2 SNTAGT. CDR3 region: CASSLAGGPSDEQFF. CDR3 coding DNA: TGTGCCAGCAGCCTAGCGGGAGGGCCGAGCGATGAGCAGTTCTTC.

The chain combines TRBV19 with TRBJ2-1; TRBD2 agrees at 9 bases. The junction had 7 bases not matched to a gene; V was cut back by 7 bases and J by 6 bases. This CDR3 has 14 amino acids. Looked up from germline, CDR1 is LNHDA and CDR2 is SQIVND (reference sequence). The CDR3 region has the DNA TGTGCCAGTAAGGACGGACTAGCGTCCAATGAGCAGTTCTTC. Amino acid sequence: CASKDGLASNEQFF.

Concerning this clone: The identical CDR3 is also encoded by other nucleotide sequences in the sample. The chain has TRBV9 and TRBJ2-5, with 13 bases aligning to TRBD2. J gave up 5 bases and V 0 bases, and 4 bases lay outside the gene matches. The CDR3 loop spans 16 amino acids. In germline, CDR1 is SGDLS, CDR2 YYNGEE. CDR3 amino acids: CASSVGLAGGEETQYF. The DNA for the CDR3 is TGTGCCAGCAGCGTAGGACTAGCGGGAGGCGAGGAGACCCAGTACTTC.

The chain recombines TRBV27 with TRBJ1-2; D is undetermined. Germline CDR1 MNHEY, CDR2 SMNVEV (reference sequence). The V end was cut by 4 bases, the J end by 0 bases, with 6 bases between. The CDR3 has 13 residues. CDR3 nucleotide sequence: TGTGCCAGCAGTTCCACCACTAACTATGGCTACACCTTC. Amino acids: CASSSTTNYGYTF.

The rearrangement links TRBV6-6 to TRBJ2-1; D tentatively reads TRBD1 or TRBD2 (5 bases each). Germline V gene sequence: CDR1 MNHNY, CDR2 SVGAGI (reference sequence). Trimming removed 2 bases at V and 8 bases at J, with 10 bases between. The CDR3 extends over 13 amino acids. The CDR3 protein is CASSYGGEDEQFF. The CDR3, as DNA: TGTGCCAGCAGTTACGGGGGAGAGGATGAGCAGTTCTTC.

The chain carries TRBV4-3 and TRBJ2-5, with a possible D match to TRBD2 (6 bases). The CDR3 is made up of 15 amino acids. The V gene lost 4 bases and the J gene lost 3 bases, with 15 bases spanning the gap. CDR1 is LGHNA, CDR2 YSLEER, per germline. CDR3 in DNA: TGCGCCAGCAGCCGCCTCCTACGGGGGAAAGAGACCCAGTACTTC. Translation: CASSRLLRGKETQYF.

This chain joins TRBV12-5 and TRBJ2-1; 8 nucleotides align to TRBD1. The CDR3 is 17 residues long. CDR1 LGHNT and CDR2 FRNRAP come from the germline V gene. V lost 0 bases, J lost 0 bases, and 4 bases stayed unmatched. In DNA, the CDR3 is TGTGCTAGTGGTTTGGTAACCGGGACAGGCTCCTACAATGAGCAGTTCTTC. Translated: CASGLVTGTGSYNEQFF.

V gene TRBV10-3 combines with J gene TRBJ2-7; 8 bases are a match to TRBD1. V shed 11 bases and J 2 bases; nucleotides not matched to a gene: 5. This CDR3 is 12 amino acids long. Germline V CDR1 and CDR2: ENHRY, SYGVKD. The CDR3 region is CASTTGAYEQYF. The DNA of the CDR3 is TGTGCCTCAACGACAGGGGCCTACGAGCAGTACTTC.

As to this clone: Other DNA sequences in the same sample also yield this CDR3. The V call is TRBV28, the J call TRBJ1-1; D possibly corresponds to TRBD1 (5 bases). Trimming removed 1 base at V and 4 bases at J, with 10 bases between. Germline V CDR1 and CDR2: MDHEN, SYDVKM. The CDR3 spans 14 residues. The CDR3 reads CASSLYGGRTEAFF. The CDR3 bases are TGTGCCAGCAGTTTATATGGGGGTCGCACTGAAGCTTTCTTT.

This rearrangement joins TRBV29-1 to TRBJ1-2, with a possible D match to TRBD1 (5 bases). The CDR3 extends over 14 amino acids. Germline lookup yields CDR1 SQVTM and CDR2 ANQGSEA. V was trimmed by 5 bases and J by 3 bases, leaving 16 bases between them. This chain's CDR3 is CSVRDLPPDYGYTF. DNA of the CDR3: TGCAGCGTTCGGGACCTCCCGCCGGACTATGGCTACACCTTC. Full variable domain (missing parts from reference TRBV29-1 and TRBJ1-2): SAVISQKPSRDICQRGTSLTIQCQVDSQVTMMFWYRQQPGQSLTLIATANQGSEATYESGFVIDKFPISRPNLTFSTLTVSNMSPEDSSIYLCSVRDLPPDYGYTFGSGTRLTVV.